This TCR beta chain was recovered during a study of cytomegalovirus exposure and HLA in healthy donors. Study-level information: A preliminary data release comprised tens of millions of unique TCRs obtained from HLA-typed donors. Notes on the study in general: Later work showed greater clonal expansion in HLA-associated TCR beta chains than in equally common others. Prediction of most subjects' HLA-A and HLA-B alleles by TCR beta sequences was reportedly accurate.

As for this clone: No antigen is known for it.

Use of 60 Vbeta and 13 Jbeta primers characterized the PCR. Here immunoSEQ multiplex PCR was the method, and the copy in TCRdb shows in-frame clones only, minus some. The repertoire consists of about 100,000 clones, with 65% to 80% occurring once and the leading ten covering roughly 7.7%. The length of the CDR3 is 16 residues. Germline V lookup: CDR1 SGHTA, CDR2 FQGNSA. V was clipped by 0 bases and J by 4 bases, with 13 bases between them. Specimen: PBMCs. The chain combines TRBV7-2 with TRBJ1-5; possibly TRBD1 for D (6 bases). This TCR came from a man between 35 and 55 years old in good health and CMV-seropositive. CDR3: CASSLAGRGANQPQHF. The CDR3 DNA reads as TGTGCCAGCAGCTTAGCCGGCAGGGGAGCTAATCAGCCCCAGCATTTT.